These T cell receptor beta chains were read from a single sample in a study of cytomegalovirus exposure and HLA in healthy donors. Sequenced by immunoSEQ multiplex PCR; TCRdb stores in-frame clones only, minus some. The sample holds about 170,000 clones; about 79% are singletons and the top ten take approximately 0.89%. The source material was PBMCs. Every receptor here comes from a woman in her 50s in good health and CMV-seropositive. CDR3s include the opening cysteine and the closing phenylalanine or tryptophan. D genes are given only for firm matches. Clone size is stated in some rows and not others, as once, few, many or a class when expanded.

d_gene,v_gene,abundance,j_gene,CDR3nt,CDR3aa
-,TRBV4-1,-,TRBJ1-2,TGCGCCAGCAGCCAAGATGGGTCAGGGAACTATGGCTACACCTTC,CASSQDGSGNYGYTF
-,TRBV5-1,-,TRBJ2-7,TGCGCCAGCAGCTTGGAAGGAGGGGCTATCATCGAGCAGTACTTC,CASSLEGGAIIEQYF
TRBD1,TRBV2,once,TRBJ2-1,TGTGCCCTCGACAGGGTGAATCACAATGAGCAGTTCTTC,CALDRVNHNEQFF
TRBD2,TRBV5-4,-,TRBJ2-7,TGTGCCAGCAGCCCGGGGACTAGCGGGAACCTCTACTACGAGCAGTACTTC,CASSPGTSGNLYYEQYF
TRBD2,TRBV28,-,TRBJ2-1,TGTGCCAGCAGGAACGGGAGGGTTGGTTCCTACAATGAGCAGTTCTTC,CASRNGRVGSYNEQFF
TRBD1,TRBV5-1,-,TRBJ2-1,TGCGCCAGCAGCTTAGGGCCAATCGGGACAGGGTCCAATGAGCAGTTCTTC,CASSLGPIGTGSNEQFF
TRBD2,TRBV6-1,few,TRBJ2-1,TGTGCCAGCAGGGGAGGGCCAGCGGGCAGTGGGGAGCAGTTCTTC,CASRGGPAGSGEQFF
TRBD2,TRBV29-1,few,TRBJ2-3,TGCAGCGTTGCGGGGGGGCGTACAGATACGCAGTATTTT,CSVAGGRTDTQYF
-,TRBV18,few,TRBJ1-5,TGTGCCAGCTCGGAAGGGGTAGAGCAGCCCCAGCATTTT,CASSEGVEQPQHF
-,TRBV29-1,-,TRBJ1-2,TGCAGCGCTCGGACAGAGGAGAGCTATGGCTACACCTTC,CSARTEESYGYTF
TRBD1,TRBV6-5,-,TRBJ2-5,TGTGCCAGCAGTTACATGAGGGGGCGTCAAGAGACCCAGTACTTC,CASSYMRGRQETQYF
TRBD1,TRBV19,once,TRBJ2-5,TGTGCCAGTAGTCCTCGGACAGGGGGCATGGAGACCCAGTACTTC,CASSPRTGGMETQYF
-,TRBV4-1,-,TRBJ2-3,TGCGCCAGCAGCCAAGATCCCGGTGTTCGAACAGATACGCAGTATTTT,CASSQDPGVRTDTQYF
TRBD1,TRBV10-3,-,TRBJ2-7,TGTGCCATCAGTGCGCCAAGGGACAGAAAATCCTACGAGCAGTACTTC,CAISAPRDRKSYEQYF
-,TRBV9,-,TRBJ2-3,TGTGCCAGCAGCGTAGGCGTCACGGGGGATACGCAGTATTTT,CASSVGVTGDTQYF
-,TRBV10-3,-,TRBJ2-7,TGTGCCATCAGTGAGCAAGGGGGAGGGCCTTACGAGCAGTACTTC,CAISEQGGGPYEQYF
-,TRBV6-5,few,TRBJ1-5,TGTGCCAGCAGTTCCATATACAGGGACAATCAGCCCCAGCATTTT,CASSSIYRDNQPQHF
-,TRBV5-4,-,TRBJ1-1,TGTGCCAGCAGCTCCTTTAAGGAGGGGACTGAAGCTTTCTTT,CASSSFKEGTEAFF
-,TRBV2,once,TRBJ2-6,TGTGCCAGCAGGGACAGACTCTCTGGGGCCAACGTCCTGACTTTC,CASRDRLSGANVLTF
-,TRBV29-1,-,TRBJ1-1,TGCAGCGTTGAACACCTACGGGAAGCTTTCTTT,CSVEHLREAFF
TRBD2,TRBV9,-,TRBJ2-3,TGTGCCAGCAGCGTAGTAGCGGGAAGCACAGATACGCAGTATTTT,CASSVVAGSTDTQYF
TRBD1,TRBV28,few,TRBJ1-5,TGTGCCAGCATCCAACGGGACAGGGGGTTTGGCAATCAGCCCCAGCATTTT,CASIQRDRGFGNQPQHF
TRBD1,TRBV27,-,TRBJ1-4,TGTGCCAGCAGTTTCATACAGGGGGCTGAAAAACTGTTTTTT,CASSFIQGAEKLFF
-,TRBV29-1,-,TRBJ1-1,TGCAGCGTTCGGACAGTGCAGAACACTGAAGCTTTCTTT,CSVRTVQNTEAFF
-,TRBV6-1,-,TRBJ1-5,TGTGCCAGCAGTGGTGAACAGGTTCAGCCCCAGCATTTT,CASSGEQVQPQHF
TRBD2,TRBV25-1,once,TRBJ2-1,TGTGCCAGCAGTGAAGAATCAATAGCGGGGGCCTACAATGAGCAGTTCTTC,CASSEESIAGAYNEQFF
-,TRBV4-1,-,TRBJ1-4,TGCGCCAGCAGCCAAGATCACGGAAAACTGTTTTTT,CASSQDHGKLFF
-,TRBV18,-,TRBJ2-7,TGTGCCAGCTCACCGAGTTCCTACGAGCAGTACTTC,CASSPSSYEQYF
-,TRBV5-1,-,TRBJ2-3,TGCGCCAGCAGCTTTGGTTCGCGGGATACGCAGTATTTT,CASSFGSRDTQYF
-,TRBV6-5,few,TRBJ1-5,TGTGCCAGCAGCTCCATGACAGGTATCAGGCCCCAGCATTTT,CASSSMTGIRPQHF
-,TRBV5-1,-,TRBJ2-3,TGCGCCAGCAAAAAATCGGTGTCTACAGGGAGCATCACAGATACGCAGTATTTT,CASKKSVSTGSITDTQYF
-,TRBV5-1,-,TRBJ2-5,TGCGCCAGCAGCTTGGTAGGGACATTGGAAGAGACCCAGTACTTC,CASSLVGTLEETQYF
TRBD1,TRBV7-2,few,TRBJ1-2,TGTGCCAGCAGCTTACCTGGACAGGGAGCCCTAGGCTACACCTTC,CASSLPGQGALGYTF
-,TRBV4-1,few,TRBJ1-2,TGCGCCAGCAGCCAAGGACAGCTAGTTAACTATGGCTACACCTTC,CASSQGQLVNYGYTF
-,TRBV7-2,-,TRBJ1-1,TGTGCCAGCAGCCCTCAGCGGGAACTGGAAGCTTTCTTT,CASSPQRELEAFF
-,TRBV19,-,TRBJ1-1,TGTGCCAGTAGTATGCAGGGAGGGACTGAAGCTTTCTTT,CASSMQGGTEAFF
-,TRBV28,-,TRBJ1-4,TGTGCCAGCAGTCTTAATGAAAAACTGTTTTTT,CASSLNEKLFF
-,TRBV6-6,-,TRBJ2-2,TGTGCCAGCAGTCCCCCGGACAGAAACACCGGGGAGCTGTTTTTT,CASSPPDRNTGELFF
TRBD1,TRBV19,-,TRBJ1-5,TGTGCCAGTAGGCCGGGACAGTCCCTCAATCAGCCCCAGCATTTT,CASRPGQSLNQPQHF
TRBD2,TRBV4-1,-,TRBJ2-5,TGCGCCAGCAGCCTTTTACATCTAGCGGGAGGCCGGGAGACCCAGTACTTC,CASSLLHLAGGRETQYF